This T cell receptor beta chain was recovered during a study of cytotoxic CD8 clonotypes in ibrutinib-treated CLL. With regard to this clone: Its cognate antigen is unknown.

Points from the study as a whole: Once treatment began, public clonotypes, which were uncommon, contracted or stayed stable.

Clones were sequenced by immunoSEQ multiplex PCR, and TCRdb holds only the in-frame ones, with some missing. The sample contains about 120,000 clones, 75% to 90% of which appear only once. The CDR3 consists of 13 residues. J lost 4 bases, V lost 4 bases, and 2 bases had no gene match. CDR1 is SGHRS and CDR2 is YFSETQ in the germline V gene. The rearrangement joins TRBV5-1 to TRBJ1-3; 7 positions match TRBD1. The receptor comes from a human donor with chronic lymphocytic leukemia. Sequencing was performed on PBMCs, taken after 24 months of ibrutinib treatment. The CDR3, as DNA: TGCGCCAGCAGCGGGACAGAGGGAAACACCATATATTTT. It codes for CASSGTEGNTIYF.